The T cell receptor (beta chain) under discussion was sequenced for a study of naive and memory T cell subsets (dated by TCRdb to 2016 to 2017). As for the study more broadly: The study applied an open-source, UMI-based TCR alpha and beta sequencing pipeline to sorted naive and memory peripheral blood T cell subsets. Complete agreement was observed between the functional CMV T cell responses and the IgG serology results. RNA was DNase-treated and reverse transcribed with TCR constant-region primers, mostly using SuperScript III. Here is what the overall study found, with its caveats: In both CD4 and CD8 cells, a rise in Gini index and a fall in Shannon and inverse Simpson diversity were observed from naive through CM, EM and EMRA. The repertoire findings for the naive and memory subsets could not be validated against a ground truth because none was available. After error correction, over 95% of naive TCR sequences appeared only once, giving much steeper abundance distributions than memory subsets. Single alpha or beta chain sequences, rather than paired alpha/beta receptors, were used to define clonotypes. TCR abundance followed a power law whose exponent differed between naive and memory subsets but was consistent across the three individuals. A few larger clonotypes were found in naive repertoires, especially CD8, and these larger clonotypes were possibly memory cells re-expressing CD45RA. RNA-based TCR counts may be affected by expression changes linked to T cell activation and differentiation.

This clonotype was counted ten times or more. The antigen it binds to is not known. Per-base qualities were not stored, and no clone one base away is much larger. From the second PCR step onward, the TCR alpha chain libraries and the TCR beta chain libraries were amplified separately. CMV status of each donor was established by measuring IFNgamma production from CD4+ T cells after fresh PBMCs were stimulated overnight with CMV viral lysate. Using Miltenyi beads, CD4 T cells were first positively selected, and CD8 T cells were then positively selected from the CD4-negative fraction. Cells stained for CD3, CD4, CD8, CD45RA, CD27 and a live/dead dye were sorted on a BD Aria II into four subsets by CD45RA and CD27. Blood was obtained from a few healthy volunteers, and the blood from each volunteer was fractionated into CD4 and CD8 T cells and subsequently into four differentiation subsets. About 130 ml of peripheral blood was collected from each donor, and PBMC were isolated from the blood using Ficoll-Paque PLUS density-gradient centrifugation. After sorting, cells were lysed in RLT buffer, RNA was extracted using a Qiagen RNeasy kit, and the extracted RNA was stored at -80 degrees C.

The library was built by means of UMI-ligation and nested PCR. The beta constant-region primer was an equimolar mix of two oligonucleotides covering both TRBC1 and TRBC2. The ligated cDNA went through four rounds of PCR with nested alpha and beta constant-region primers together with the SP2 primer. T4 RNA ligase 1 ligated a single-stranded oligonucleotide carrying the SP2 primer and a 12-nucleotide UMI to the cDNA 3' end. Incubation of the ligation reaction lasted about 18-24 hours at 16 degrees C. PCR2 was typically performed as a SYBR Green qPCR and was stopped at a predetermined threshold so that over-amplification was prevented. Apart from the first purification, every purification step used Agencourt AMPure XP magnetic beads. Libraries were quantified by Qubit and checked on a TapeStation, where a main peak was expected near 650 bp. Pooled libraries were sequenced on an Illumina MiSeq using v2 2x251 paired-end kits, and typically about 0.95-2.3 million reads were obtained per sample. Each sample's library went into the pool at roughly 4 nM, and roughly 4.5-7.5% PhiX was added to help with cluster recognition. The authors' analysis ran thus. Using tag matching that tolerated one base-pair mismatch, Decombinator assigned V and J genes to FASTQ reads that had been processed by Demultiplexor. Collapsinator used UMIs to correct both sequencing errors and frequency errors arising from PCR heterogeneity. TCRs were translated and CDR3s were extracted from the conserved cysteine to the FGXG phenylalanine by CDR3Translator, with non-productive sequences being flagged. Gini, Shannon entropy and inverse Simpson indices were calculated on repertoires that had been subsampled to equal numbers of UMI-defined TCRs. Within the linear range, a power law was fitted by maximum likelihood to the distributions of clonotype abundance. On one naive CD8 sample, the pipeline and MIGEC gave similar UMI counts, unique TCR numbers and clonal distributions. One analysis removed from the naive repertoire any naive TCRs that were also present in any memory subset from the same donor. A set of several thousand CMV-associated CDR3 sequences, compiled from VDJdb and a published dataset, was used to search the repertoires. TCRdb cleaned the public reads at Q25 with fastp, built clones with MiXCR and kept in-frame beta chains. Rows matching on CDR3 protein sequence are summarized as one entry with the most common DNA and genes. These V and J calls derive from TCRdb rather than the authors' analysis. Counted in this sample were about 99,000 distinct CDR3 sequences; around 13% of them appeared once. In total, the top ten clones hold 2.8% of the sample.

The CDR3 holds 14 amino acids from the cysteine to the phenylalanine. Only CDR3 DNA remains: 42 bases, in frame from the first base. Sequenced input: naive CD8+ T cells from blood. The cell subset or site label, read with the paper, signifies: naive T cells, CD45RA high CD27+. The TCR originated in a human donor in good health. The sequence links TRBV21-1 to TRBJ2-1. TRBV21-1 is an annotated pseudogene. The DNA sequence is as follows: TGTGCCAGCAGCAACGGCCTGCTCGTGGGTGAGCAGTTCTTC. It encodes CASSNGLLVGEQFF.